This entry lists 8 T cell receptor beta chains sequenced from one sample in a study of T cells in Graves' hyperthyroidism and ophthalmopathy. TCR beta CDR3 regions were amplified from RNA. An initial round of RT-PCR targeting the TCR CDR3 relied on the HTBI primer set. In TCRdb, the multiplex PCR reads were re-called with MiXCR into one record per CDR3 protein. The sample includes 530,000 or so distinct CDR3 sequences, approximately 25% of them seen just once. What was sequenced was blood. Receptors originate from a woman under 40 with Graves' ophthalmopathy.

This clonotype was seen ten or more times. The rearrangement links TRBV4-1 to TRBJ1-2, with 9 bases lining up with TRBD1. The CDR3 sequence is 15 residues long. Germline V lookup: CDR1 MGHRA, CDR2 YSYEKL. V lost 4 bases and J lost 1; bases outside the gene matches: 4. CDR3 nucleotide sequence: TGCGCCAGCAGCCGGGGACAGGGAAGTAACTATGGCTACACCTTC. Protein: CASSRGQGSNYGYTF.

This clonotype turned up a few times. This may arise from a read error, as a much more abundant clone is one base away. The chain uses TRBV6-1 and TRBJ1-1; tentative D call: TRBD1 (6 bases). The CDR3 is 14 amino acids. Per the germline V gene, CDR1 is MNHNS and CDR2 is SASEGT. Trimming cost V 5 bases and J 8 bases, with 18 bases left between them. This chain's CDR3 is CASSPEQGFIEAFF. Written as DNA, the CDR3 is TGTGCCAGCAGTCCTGAACAGGGCTTTATCGAAGCTTTCTTT.

In this sample, this clonotype turned up many times. The chain has TRBV6-8 and TRBJ1-2; 7 bases align to TRBD1. The CDR3 is made up of 14 amino acids. CDR1 and CDR2 (germline): MNHGY, SAAAGT. V lost 6 bases to trimming and J lost 5 bases; unmatched junction nucleotides: 9. CDR3 residues: CASRTGKGEYGYTF. The CDR3, as DNA: TGTGCCAGCAGGACAGGGAAAGGAGAATATGGCTACACCTTC.

The chain is built from TRBV12-3 or TRBV12-4 and TRBJ2-5; no reliable D call. The CDR3 loop spans 16 amino acids. Trimming removed 5 bases at V and 1 base at J, with 17 bases between. CDR3 sequence (DNA): TGTGCCAGCAGTGAGGAAGTAGAGAGACCCCAAGAGACCCAGTACTTC. Protein product: CASSEEVERPQETQYF.

The rearrangement uses TRBV6-2 or TRBV6-3 and TRBJ2-2, with a tentative D call TRBD2 (6 bases). This CDR3 has 17 amino acids. Trimming cost V 0 bases and J 1 base, with 12 bases left between them. In germline, CDR1 is MNHEY, CDR2 SVGEGT. The CDR3 reads CASSYSIPGENTGELFF. The CDR3 DNA sequence: TGTGCCAGCAGTTACTCGATACCGGGGGAGAACACCGGGGAGCTGTTTTTT.

This clonotype was seen ten or more times. The rearrangement uses TRBV5-1 and TRBJ2-2; TRBD1 matches 10 bases. Trimming removed 4 bases from V and 4 bases from J; junction bases left unmatched: 4. Germline V gene lookup returns CDR1 SGHRS and CDR2 YFSETQ. The CDR3 is 15 residues long. In DNA, the CDR3 is TGCGCCAGCAGCGAAGGACAGGGGGGCACCGGGGAGCTGTTTTTT. This translates into CASSEGQGGTGELFF.

J is TRBJ1-1 and V is TRBV7-9, with D possibly TRBD1 on 5 matching bases. Per germline, CDR1 SEHNR and CDR2 FQNEAQ (reference sequence). The CDR3 contains 15 residues. V was clipped by 1 base and J by 1 base, with 10 bases between them. CDR3 sequence: CASSLVGLTNTEAFF. DNA of the CDR3: TGTGCCAGCAGCTTAGTGGGACTCACGAACACTGAAGCTTTCTTT.

This clonotype was found many times. The chain employs TRBV5-1 and TRBJ2-2; perhaps TRBD2 as D (6 bases). Trimming took 4 bases from V and 7 from J, leaving 14 bases between them. Germline V lookup: CDR1 SGHRS, CDR2 YFSETQ. CDR3 length: 14 amino acids. CDR3: CASSPDGTHGELFF. The CDR3 DNA follows: TGCGCCAGCAGCCCCGATGGGACTCACGGGGAGCTGTTTTTT.